This T cell receptor (beta chain) was profiled in a study of vaccination effects on CD4 cells after COVID-19. Study context: Vaccine administered to participants consisted of two doses of either BNT162b2 or mRNA-1273. General study points: Clones induced by infection and by vaccine showed marked clonal contraction late after vaccination.

Antigen-specific CD4+ T cell clonotypes were called by their expansion after viral peptide-pool culture in ViraFEST. Subsequent to roughly 10 days of culture, CD4+ T cells were isolated. Nobody among the vaccine recipients had prior SARS-CoV-2 infection (nucleocapsid antibodies were negative). Each well held about 2 million PBMC cultured with 8.5 to 10 ug/ml peptides and 9.5 to 10 IU/ml IL-2. Days 3 and 7 saw half the medium replaced with IL-2 medium. About this clone itself: Its antigen is not identified.

Sequenced by immunoSEQ multiplex PCR; TCRdb stores in-frame clones only, minus some. Of some 70,000 clones listed, 80% are singletons. V lost 7 bases, J lost 8 bases, and 20 bases lay in between. Germline V gene sequence: CDR1 SQVTM, CDR2 ANQGSEA. This CDR3 is 13 amino acids long. This chain links TRBV29-1 with TRBJ1-2, with a weak D call TRBD1 (6 bases). The clonotype was recovered from a human donor who received a COVID-19 vaccine. Sequenced here: CD4+ T cells from PBMCs cultured with SARS-CoV-2 spike peptides, sampled before COVID-19 vaccination. The CDR3 reads CSDSPQTGRGYTF. The CDR3 coding sequence is TGCAGCGACTCACCCCAGACAGGACGGGGCTACACCTTC.